This TCR beta chain was recovered during a study of blood T cells in healthy people across ages. Study-level points and caveats: The long-lived group displayed more naive CD4+ cells, plus higher diversity, than the aged donors did.

A sample-barcoded 5' primer and a J-beta primer mix were used in a second PCR of roughly 7 to 11 cycles. A template-switch adaptor containing 12 random nucleotides labeled each cDNA molecule. TCRdb recomputed calls from the 5' RACE reads with MiXCR, one row per CDR3 protein. The data show around 1,500,000 distinct CDR3 sequences, with about 30% seen just once and 7.7% held by the top ten. As for this clonotype: No antigen is known for it.

The V gene lost 2 bases and the J gene lost 6 bases, with 7 bases spanning the gap. This CDR3 is built from 13 residues. The germline gives CDR1 MNHNY, CDR2 SVGAGI (reference sequence). The chain joins TRBV6-6 to TRBJ2-2; unclear D gene. Sample: blood. The origin of this receptor is a young woman in good health. The CDR3 sequence: CASSYKGPGELFF. CDR3 DNA sequence: TGTGCCAGCAGTTACAAAGGGCCCGGGGAGCTGTTTTTT.